Sequencing of this T cell receptor beta chain was carried out in a study of blood T cell repertoires in COVID-19. Background on the study: Sites in the United States, Italy and Spain provided acute and convalescent COVID-19 samples. PBMCs, B-cell-depleted T cells, or T cells provided the cDNA or gDNA that made up the material.

Study processing details: Estimation of nucleated cell counts was performed using reference gene primer amplification. Data came from immunoSEQ multiplex PCR; TCRdb stores just in-frame clones and leaves some out. V and J calls and clone size follow that table, whereas D and trimming were derived from the DNA. Among around 100,000 clones listed, roughly 80% were seen once. Germline V CDR1 and CDR2: PRHDT, FYEKMQ (reference sequence). Trimming removed 2 bases at V and 4 bases at J, with 11 bases between. The CDR3 runs 15 residues. Sequencing input: peripheral blood. The TCR was taken from a woman aged 70 to 79 with acute or convalescent COVID-19. The chain joins TRBV13 to TRBJ2-2; D might be TRBD2 (6 bases). CDR3 protein: CASSLLGGSTGELFF. The CDR3 nucleotides are TGTGCCAGCAGCTTATTGGGGGGTAGCACCGGGGAGCTGTTTTTT.